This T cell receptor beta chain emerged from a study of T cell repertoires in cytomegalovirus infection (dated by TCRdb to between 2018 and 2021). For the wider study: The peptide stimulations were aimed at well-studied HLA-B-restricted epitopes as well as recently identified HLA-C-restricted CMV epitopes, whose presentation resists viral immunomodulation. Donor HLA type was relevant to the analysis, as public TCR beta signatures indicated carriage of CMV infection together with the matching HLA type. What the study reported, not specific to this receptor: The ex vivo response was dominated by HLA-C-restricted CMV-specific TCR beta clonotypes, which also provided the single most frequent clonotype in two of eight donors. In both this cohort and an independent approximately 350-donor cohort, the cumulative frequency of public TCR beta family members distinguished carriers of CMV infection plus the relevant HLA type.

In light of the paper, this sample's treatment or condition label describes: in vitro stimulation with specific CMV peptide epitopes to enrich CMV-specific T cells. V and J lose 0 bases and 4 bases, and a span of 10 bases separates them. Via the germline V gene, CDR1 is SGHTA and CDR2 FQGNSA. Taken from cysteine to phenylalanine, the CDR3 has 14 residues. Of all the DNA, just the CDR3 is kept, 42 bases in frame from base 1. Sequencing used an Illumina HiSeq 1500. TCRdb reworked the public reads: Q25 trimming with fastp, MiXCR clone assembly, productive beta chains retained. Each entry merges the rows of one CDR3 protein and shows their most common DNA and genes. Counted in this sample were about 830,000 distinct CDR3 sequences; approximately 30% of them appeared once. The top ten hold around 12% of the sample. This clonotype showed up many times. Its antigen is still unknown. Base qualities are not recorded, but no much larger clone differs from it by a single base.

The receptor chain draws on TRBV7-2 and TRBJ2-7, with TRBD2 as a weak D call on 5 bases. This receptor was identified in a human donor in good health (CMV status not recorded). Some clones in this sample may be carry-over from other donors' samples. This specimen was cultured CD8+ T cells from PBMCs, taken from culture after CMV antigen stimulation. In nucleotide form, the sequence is TGTGCCAGCAGCTTAGCCGGACTTCCATACGAGCAGTACTTC. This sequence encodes CASSLAGLPYEQYF.